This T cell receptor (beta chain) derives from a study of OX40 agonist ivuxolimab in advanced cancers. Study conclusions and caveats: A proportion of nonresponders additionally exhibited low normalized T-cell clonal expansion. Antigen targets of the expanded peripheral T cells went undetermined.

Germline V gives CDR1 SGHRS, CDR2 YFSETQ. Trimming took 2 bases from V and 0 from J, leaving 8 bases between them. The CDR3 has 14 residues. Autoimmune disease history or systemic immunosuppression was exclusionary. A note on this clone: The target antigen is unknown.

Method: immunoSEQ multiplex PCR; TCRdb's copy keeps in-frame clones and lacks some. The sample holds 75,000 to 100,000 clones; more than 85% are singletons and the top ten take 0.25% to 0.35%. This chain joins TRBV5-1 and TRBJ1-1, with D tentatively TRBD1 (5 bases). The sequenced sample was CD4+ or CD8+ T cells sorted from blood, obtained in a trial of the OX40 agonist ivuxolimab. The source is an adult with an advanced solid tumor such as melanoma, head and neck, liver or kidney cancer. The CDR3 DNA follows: TGCGCCAGCAGCTTAGAGGGGTTGAACACTGAAGCTTTCTTT. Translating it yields CASSLEGLNTEAFF.